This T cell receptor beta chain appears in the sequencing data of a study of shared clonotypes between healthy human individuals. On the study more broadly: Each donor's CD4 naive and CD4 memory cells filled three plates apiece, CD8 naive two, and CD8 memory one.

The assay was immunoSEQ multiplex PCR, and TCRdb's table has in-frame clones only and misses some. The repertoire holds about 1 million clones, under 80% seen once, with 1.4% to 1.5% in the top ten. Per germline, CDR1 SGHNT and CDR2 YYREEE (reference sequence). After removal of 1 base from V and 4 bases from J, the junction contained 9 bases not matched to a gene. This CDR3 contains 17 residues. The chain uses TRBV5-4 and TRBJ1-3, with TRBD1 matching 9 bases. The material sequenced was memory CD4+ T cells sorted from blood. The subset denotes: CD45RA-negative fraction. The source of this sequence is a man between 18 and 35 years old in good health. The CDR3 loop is CASSLPGQGSKGNTIYF. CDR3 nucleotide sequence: TGTGCCAGCAGCTTGCCGGGACAGGGAAGTAAGGGAAACACCATATATTTT.